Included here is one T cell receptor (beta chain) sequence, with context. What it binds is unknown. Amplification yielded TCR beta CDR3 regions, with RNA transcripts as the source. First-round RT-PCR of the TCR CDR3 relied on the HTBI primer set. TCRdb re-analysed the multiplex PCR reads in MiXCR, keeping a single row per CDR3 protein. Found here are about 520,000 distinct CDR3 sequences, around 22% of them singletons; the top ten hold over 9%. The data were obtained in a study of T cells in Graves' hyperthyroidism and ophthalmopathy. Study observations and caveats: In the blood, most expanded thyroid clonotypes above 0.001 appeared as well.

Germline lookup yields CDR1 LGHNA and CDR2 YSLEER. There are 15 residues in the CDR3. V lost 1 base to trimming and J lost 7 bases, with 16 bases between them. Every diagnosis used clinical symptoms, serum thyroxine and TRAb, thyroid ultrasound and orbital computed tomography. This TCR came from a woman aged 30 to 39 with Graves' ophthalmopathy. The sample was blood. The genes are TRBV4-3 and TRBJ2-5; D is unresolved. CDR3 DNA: TGCGCCAGCAGCCAAGGTCCCGGGCGCCCCGGGACCCAGTACTTC. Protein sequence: CASSQGPGRPGTQYF.